The 14 T cell receptor beta chains reported below all come from one sample, sequenced in a study of OX40 agonist ivuxolimab in advanced cancers. The library was produced with the immunoSEQ multiplex PCR assay. The immuneACCESS repertoire file appears here via TCRdb, limited to in-frame rearrangements. These files lack a portion of the clones; in checked studies, under half of the deficit traces to unresolved V genes, and the cause of the others is not known. Here the sample has 30,000 to 35,000 clones; 80% to 95% occur a single time. The ten largest clones add up to 4% to 5% of the sample. The material was CD4+ or CD8+ T cells sorted from blood, obtained in a trial of the OX40 agonist ivuxolimab. These receptors came from an adult with an advanced solid tumor such as melanoma, head and neck, liver or kidney cancer.

This rearrangement joins TRBV6-1 to TRBJ1-4, with 8 bases that match TRBD1. CDR3 size: 16 residues. CDR1 MNHNS and CDR2 SASEGT come from the germline V gene. V shed 4 bases, J shed 0 bases, and the junction held 4 bases outside the gene matches. CDR3 sequence reads: CASSAPDRATNEKLFF. CDR3 bases: TGTGCCAGCAGTGCCCCGGACAGGGCAACTAATGAAAAACTGTTTTTT.

The chain joins TRBV7-2 to TRBJ2-5; D is unclear. The length of the CDR3 is 12 residues. V was clipped by 1 base and J by 5 bases, with 5 bases between them. Germline V gene lookup returns CDR1 SGHTA and CDR2 FQGNSA. The CDR3 nucleotides read TGTGCCAGCAGCTTAGTTCGGGAGACCCAGTACTTC. Translating it yields CASSLVRETQYF.

This chain uses TRBV29-1 with TRBJ2-7; TRBD1 agrees at 8 bases. The CDR3 contains 13 residues. Trimming cost V 7 bases and J 1 base; bases outside gene matches: 6. CDR1 and CDR2 from the germline V gene are SQVTM and ANQGSEA. Here the CDR3 DNA reads TGCAGCGCCTTGACAGGGGCATCCTACGAGCAGTACTTC. Protein product: CSALTGASYEQYF.

The rearrangement links TRBV2 to TRBJ1-5; TRBD1 agrees at 7 bases. J lost 4 bases, V lost 5 bases, and 8 bases had no gene match. The CDR3 extends over 15 amino acids. In germline, CDR1 is SNHLY, CDR2 FYNNEI. The CDR3 protein is CASSPSGQVNQPQHF. The CDR3 DNA sequence: TGTGCCAGCAGTCCCTCCGGACAGGTAAATCAGCCCCAGCATTTT.

This clone was observed a few times. This chain links TRBV13 with TRBJ2-7; 12 bases map to TRBD2. Germline V lookup: CDR1 PRHDT, CDR2 FYEKMQ (reference sequence). The CDR3 extends over 15 amino acids. V lost 8 bases, J lost 0 bases, and 5 bases stayed unmatched. CDR3 region: CASALAGGSSYEQYF. The CDR3 DNA is TGTGCCAGCGCGCTAGCGGGAGGGAGCTCCTACGAGCAGTACTTC.

This clone was detected a few times. The chain links TRBV5-4 to TRBJ1-2; a weak D match, TRBD1 (5 bases). The CDR3 is 12 amino acids. Germline V gene sequence: CDR1 SGHNT, CDR2 YYREEE (reference sequence). Trimming shortened V by 5 bases and J by 1 base, and 6 bases separated the two germline ends. DNA of the CDR3: TGTGCCAGCAGTGACAGTAACTATGGCTACACCTTC. Amino acids: CASSDSNYGYTF.

The CDR3 sequence: CASSLGQGAQGYTF. The CDR3, as DNA: TGCGCCAGCAGCTTAGGACAGGGGGCTCAAGGCTACACCTTC. V and J are TRBV5-1 and TRBJ1-2; 11 bases line up with TRBD1. The length of the CDR3 is 14 residues. CDR1 is SGHRS, CDR2 YFSETQ, per germline. The V and J ends lost 2 bases and 8 bases, in that order; junction bases with no gene match: 5. The variable domain in full, completed from reference TRBV5-1 and TRBJ1-2, reads KAGVTQTPRYLIKTRGQQVTLSCSPISGHRSVSWYQQTPGQGLQFLFEYFSETQRNKGNFPGRFSGRQFSNSRSEMNVSTLELGDSALYLCASSLGQGAQGYTFGSGTRLTVV.

The gene calls are TRBV29-1 and TRBJ2-3; D is undetermined. Per the germline V gene, CDR1 is SQVTM and CDR2 is ANQGSEA. The CDR3 has 14 residues. Deletions cut 0 bases from V and 5 bases from J, with 12 bases between. In DNA form, the CDR3 reads TGCAGCGTTGAAGATTGGCGGTCAGGAGATACGCAGTATTTT. Residues: CSVEDWRSGDTQYF.

The V call is TRBV19, the J call TRBJ1-4; possibly TRBD1 for D (6 bases). Germline loops: CDR1 LNHDA, CDR2 SQIVND (reference sequence). Trimming pared 4 bases from V and 5 bases from J, leaving 11 bases between. This CDR3 region has 14 residues. The CDR3 DNA sequence: TGTGCCAGTAGTAGTGGCCAGGGGAATGAAAAACTGTTTTTT. Translating it yields CASSSGQGNEKLFF. Together with reference TRBV19 and TRBJ1-4, the CDR3 gives the full variable domain: DGGITQSPKYLFRKEGQNVTLSCEQNLNHDAMYWYRQDPGQGLRLIYYSQIVNDFQKGDIAEGYSVSREKKESFPLTVTSAQKNPTAFYLCASSSGQGNEKLFFGSGTQLSVL.

The chain recombines TRBV10-2 with TRBJ1-6, with D unresolved. This CDR3 region has 15 residues. V dropped 5 bases and J dropped 5 bases, with 13 bases sitting between them. CDR1 WSHSY and CDR2 SAAADI come from the germline V gene. The CDR3 bases are TGCGCCAGCAGTATCGCCCGACTGAATAATTCACCCCTCCACTTT. The encoded protein is CASSIARLNNSPLHF.

This clone was detected once. The chain employs TRBV28 and TRBJ2-5; 8 positions agree with TRBD2. The junction had 6 bases not matched to a gene; V was cut back by 8 bases and J by 4 bases. Germline values: CDR1 MDHEN, CDR2 SYDVKM. CDR3 length: 13 residues. DNA for the CDR3: TGTGCCAGCTCAAGCGGGAGCAGAGAGACCCAGTACTTC. Translated, it gives CASSSGSRETQYF. Together with reference TRBV28 and TRBJ2-5, the CDR3 gives the full variable domain: DVKVTQSSRYLVKRTGEKVFLECVQDMDHENMFWYRQDPGLGLRLIYFSYDVKMKEKGDIPEGYSVSREKKERFSLILESASTNQTSMYLCASSSGSRETQYFGPGTRLLVL.

The chain is built from TRBV2 and TRBJ1-2, with 10 positions matching TRBD1. The CDR3 is 13 residues long. CDR1 is SNHLY, CDR2 FYNNEI, per germline. V lost 6 bases and J lost 8; bases outside the gene matches: 6. CDR3 in DNA: TGTGCCAGCAGCGGGACAGGGGACGGCGGCTACACCTTC. Translating gives CASSGTGDGGYTF. The full variable domain, rest sourced from reference TRBV2 and TRBJ1-2, is EPEVTQTPSHQVTQMGQEVILRCVPISNHLYFYWYRQILGQKVEFLVSFYNNEISEKSEIFDDQFSVERPDGSNFTLKIRSTKLEDSAMYFCASSGTGDGGYTFGSGTRLTVV.

The rearrangement joins TRBV6-5 to TRBJ1-1; no clear D. The CDR3 length is 11 residues. The germline V gene has CDR1 MNHEY and CDR2 SVGAGI. The V gene lost 6 bases and the J gene lost 9 bases, with 11 bases spanning the gap. DNA for the CDR3: TGTGCCAGCAGGGACGGAGTTCAAGCTTTCTTT. It encodes CASRDGVQAFF.

V usage is TRBV28 and J usage is TRBJ2-7; D is tentatively TRBD1 or TRBD2 (5 bases each). V was trimmed by 1 base and J by 5 bases, leaving 9 bases between them. Germline CDR1 MDHEN, CDR2 SYDVKM. The CDR3 runs to 13 residues. CDR3 sequence (DNA): TGTGCCAGCAGTTTATCGGGGCCAAACGAGCAGTACTTC. Translated: CASSLSGPNEQYF. Full variable domain (missing parts from reference TRBV28 and TRBJ2-7): DVKVTQSSRYLVKRTGEKVFLECVQDMDHENMFWYRQDPGLGLRLIYFSYDVKMKEKGDIPEGYSVSREKKERFSLILESASTNQTSMYLCASSLSGPNEQYFGPGTRLTVT.